Below are 23 T cell receptor beta chains sequenced from a single sample in a study of healthy donors' naive CD4 and CD8 T cells. Each TCR library used approximately 500 ng of total RNA and a linear amplification protocol. TCRdb reprocessed the reads with MiXCR, giving one entry per CDR3 protein. The sample records around 200,000 distinct CDR3 sequences, about four fifths being singletons. The sequenced material came from naive CD4+ and CD8+ T cells sorted from blood, pooled from several donors. The origin of the receptors is a pool of human donors in good health; the sample pools cells from several healthy donors.

The chain carries TRBV29-1 and TRBJ2-1; 8 bases align to TRBD1. The CDR3 loop spans 13 amino acids. V lost 7 bases and J lost 5; bases outside the gene matches: 7. Germline CDR1 reads SQVTM; CDR2 reads ANQGSEA. The CDR3, as DNA: TGCAGCGCTCTGGACAGGGCCAACAATGAGCAGTTCTTC. This gives the protein CSALDRANNEQFF.

V gene TRBV27 combines with J gene TRBJ1-5; no clear D gene. The germline CDR1 and CDR2 sequences are MNHEY and SMNVEV (reference sequence). The V end lost 1 base, the J end lost 0 bases, and 7 bases lay between the germline ends. There are 15 residues in the CDR3. CDR3 DNA: TGTGCCAGCAGTTTATGGGCAGATAGCAATCAGCCCCAGCATTTT. Its protein product is CASSLWADSNQPQHF.

This rearrangement joins TRBV5-6 to TRBJ2-7, with D tentatively TRBD2 (6 bases). V dropped 1 base and J dropped 7 bases, with 18 bases sitting between them. The germline CDR1 and CDR2 sequences are SGHDT and YYEEEE. The CDR3 length is 15 residues. CDR3 bases: TGTGCCAGCAGCTTGTCGCCGGGACTGTGGGGGGAGCAGTACGTC. Amino acids: CASSLSPGLWGEQYV.

This clonotype came up a few times. The chain couples TRBV29-1 to TRBJ2-1; D possibly matches TRBD1 or TRBD2 (6 bases each). CDR1 is SQVTM, CDR2 ANQGSEA, per germline. The CDR3 runs to 15 residues. The V end lost 0 bases, the J end lost 10 bases, and 19 bases lay between the germline ends. The CDR3 loop reads CSVEEDRGAPWEQFF. Here the CDR3 DNA reads TGCAGCGTTGAAGAAGATAGGGGGGCTCCATGGGAGCAGTTCTTC.

The chain carries TRBV18 and TRBJ2-3; TRBD1 aligns across 7 bases. Unmatched junction bases numbered 4, after V lost 2 bases and J lost 2 bases. The CDR3 has 15 residues. Germline assignment: CDR1 KGHSH and CDR2 LQKENI. CDR3 protein: CASSPTDRTTDTQYF. The CDR3 DNA reads TGTGCCAGCTCACCAACGGACAGGACCACAGATACGCAGTATTTT. The entire variable domain, with the rest obtained from reference TRBV18 and TRBJ2-3, is as follows: NAGVMQNPRHLVRRRGQEARLRCSPMKGHSHVYWYRQLPEEGLKFMVYLQKENIIDESGMPKERFSAEFPKEGPSILRIQQVVRGDSAAYFCASSPTDRTTDTQYFGPGTRLTVL.

This chain connects TRBV7-2 to TRBJ2-7, with D uncertain. The ends were cut back, 5 bases at V and 2 bases at J, with 13 bases in the middle. The length of the CDR3 is 14 residues. CDR1 and CDR2 from the germline V gene are SGHTA and FQGNSA. The CDR3 DNA reads TGTGCCAGCAGCCTTGCCGGTATCGCCTACGAGCAGTACTTC. This encodes CASSLAGIAYEQYF.

The chain uses TRBV15 and TRBJ1-5; D is undetermined. CDR1 LNHNV and CDR2 YYDKDF come from the germline V gene (reference sequence). The CDR3 totals 14 residues. Trimming cost V 8 bases and J 1 base, with 12 bases left between them. In DNA, the CDR3 is TGTGCCACCCCGGACGTCTGGAGCAATCAGCCCCAGCATTTT. Translation: CATPDVWSNQPQHF.

This clonotype showed up just once. V is TRBV5-1 and J is TRBJ2-3; 7 bases align to TRBD1. V gave up 5 bases and J gave up 2 bases; unmatched junction bases: 8. CDR3 length equals 15 residues. Germline CDR1 reads SGHRS; CDR2 reads YFSETQ. The CDR3 region is CASSPGQWDTDTQYF. As DNA, the CDR3 is TGCGCCAGCAGTCCGGGACAGTGGGACACAGATACGCAGTATTTT.

V gene TRBV14 combines with J gene TRBJ2-5; TRBD1 might be the D (6 bases). V dropped 4 bases and J dropped 3 bases, with 15 bases sitting between them. Germline V gives CDR1 SGHDN, CDR2 FVKESK. The CDR3 spans 15 residues. The CDR3 DNA reads TGTGCCAGCAGCCCCCTGACAGGAGATGAAGAGACCCAGTACTTC. It encodes CASSPLTGDEETQYF.

This clonotype was observed a few times. This sequence joins TRBV11-3 and TRBJ1-1, with D possibly matching TRBD1 (5 bases). Trimming cost V 9 bases and J 3 bases, with 17 bases left between them. The CDR3 loop spans 14 amino acids. Germline CDR1 reads SGHNT; CDR2 reads YENEEA. As DNA, the CDR3 is TGTGCCAGTGACAACAGGTGGTCGGACACTGAAGCTTTCTTT. This codes for CASDNRWSDTEAFF.

In this sample, this clonotype turned up a few times. The rearrangement joins TRBV29-1 to TRBJ1-5; 7 nucleotides match TRBD1. The CDR3 runs 12 residues. Per germline, CDR1 SQVTM and CDR2 ANQGSEA. V lost 4 bases to trimming and J lost 7 bases; unmatched junction nucleotides: 4. In DNA, the CDR3 is TGCAGCGTTGGTCAGGGGGGACAGCCCCAGCATTTT. Translated, it gives CSVGQGGQPQHF.

The CDR3 protein is CASSSAGGQQTQYF. The CDR3, as DNA: TGTGCCAGCAGTTCTGCGGGGGGCCAGCAGACCCAGTACTTC. The chain links TRBV27 to TRBJ2-5; TRBD2 agrees at 8 bases. V lost 4 bases, J lost 6 bases, and 7 bases stayed unmatched. Per germline, CDR1 MNHEY and CDR2 SMNVEV (reference sequence). The CDR3 is 14 amino acids.

This clonotype has only one observation. The CDR3 coding sequence is TGTGCCAGCAGTCCATCCCCGGATAGCAATCAGCCCCAGCATTTT. Protein: CASSPSPDSNQPQHF. The rearrangement joins TRBV27 to TRBJ1-5, with D hard to call. The CDR3 spans 15 residues. Germline CDR1 is MNHEY and CDR2 is SMNVEV (reference sequence). V lost 5 bases and J 0 bases, leaving 11 bases between the germline ends.

This clonotype came up once. The rearrangement uses TRBV4-1 and TRBJ2-2, with 10 bases aligning to TRBD2. The CDR3 is 19 amino acids. Unmatched junction bases numbered 14, after V lost 0 bases and J lost 7 bases. Germline values: CDR1 MGHRA, CDR2 YSYEKL. CDR3 bases: TGCGCCAGCAGCCAAGAACTGACGACTCTAGCGGGAGAGGACGGGGAGCTGTTTTTT. Translated: CASSQELTTLAGEDGELFF.

The chain employs TRBV27 and TRBJ1-5, with 7 nucleotides matching TRBD1. The CDR3 sequence is 13 residues long. Trimming removed 5 bases from V and 4 bases from J; junction bases left unmatched: 2. Germline V gene sequence: CDR1 MNHEY, CDR2 SMNVEV (reference sequence). This CDR3 reads CASSRQGNQPQHF. The CDR3 DNA reads TGTGCCAGCAGTCGACAGGGAAATCAGCCCCAGCATTTT.

V usage is TRBV29-1 and J usage is TRBJ2-7, with 10 nucleotides matching TRBD1. The germline gives CDR1 SQVTM, CDR2 ANQGSEA. Trimming cost V 4 bases and J 1 base; bases outside gene matches: 10. CDR3 length: 16 residues. The CDR3 coding sequence is TGCAGCGTTGTCTCGCTCGGGACAGGGGTTTCCTACGAGCAGTACTTC. Its translation: CSVVSLGTGVSYEQYF.

The chain joins TRBV12-3 or TRBV12-4 to TRBJ2-1; TRBD2 is a possible D gene (5 bases). The V and J ends lost 4 bases and 4 bases respectively, with 8 bases between them. This CDR3 comprises 13 residues. CDR3 amino acids: CASSSTRYNEQFF. The CDR3 DNA is TGTGCCAGCAGTTCAACTAGATACAATGAGCAGTTCTTC.

V and J are TRBV12-3 or TRBV12-4 and TRBJ1-5; D gene unclear. The germline V and J ends were trimmed by 4 bases and 4 bases, with 14 bases remaining between them. The CDR3 consists of 15 residues. CDR3 nucleotide sequence: TGTGCCAGCAGTTCGTCGATCCCGAGGAATCAGCCCCAGCATTTT. The encoded protein is CASSSSIPRNQPQHF.

This chain joins TRBV6-5 and TRBJ2-1; a possible D gene is TRBD2 (6 bases). The CDR3 contains 15 residues. The V gene's germline CDR1 is MNHEY and CDR2 SVGAGI. V was trimmed by 0 bases and J by 5 bases, leaving 11 bases between them. CDR3 residues: CASSYSSLADNEQFF. Written as DNA, the CDR3 is TGTGCCAGCAGTTACTCGTCACTAGCCGACAATGAGCAGTTCTTC.

This clonotype was picked up a small number of times. V and J are TRBV5-4 and TRBJ1-5; 7 bases align to TRBD1. V shed 4 bases and J 5 bases; nucleotides not matched to a gene: 3. This CDR3 spans 13 amino acids. Germline assignment: CDR1 SGHNT and CDR2 YYREEE (reference sequence). As DNA, the CDR3 is TGTGCCAGCAGCGTAGGGACAGATCAGCCCCAGCATTTT. The encoded protein is CASSVGTDQPQHF.

The chain combines TRBV20-1 with TRBJ2-7, with D possibly matching TRBD2 (6 bases). The germline CDR1 and CDR2 sequences are DFQATT and SNEGSKA (reference sequence). The V gene lost 1 base and the J gene lost 2 bases, with 18 bases spanning the gap. This CDR3 has 16 residues. CDR3 region: CSARAGGGAPAYEQYF. The CDR3 DNA sequence: TGCAGTGCTAGAGCAGGTGGAGGGGCCCCCGCCTACGAGCAGTACTTC.

The chain carries TRBV27 and TRBJ1-2; TRBD1 agrees at 7 bases. In germline, CDR1 is MNHEY, CDR2 SMNVEV (reference sequence). The ends lost 3 bases at V and 3 bases at J; junction bases unmatched: 4. The CDR3 consists of 14 residues. For the CDR3, the DNA is TGTGCCAGCAGTTTGAACAGGGGAGACTATGGCTACACCTTC. Translated: CASSLNRGDYGYTF.

The rearrangement links TRBV15 to TRBJ2-1, with 8 bases fitting TRBD1. The CDR3 sequence is 16 residues long. CDR1 and CDR2 (germline): LNHNV, YYDKDF (reference sequence). The V and J ends lost 0 bases and 7 bases, in that order; junction bases with no gene match: 8. As DNA, the CDR3 is TGTGCCACCAGCAGAGATCGGGGGACAGGTATGAATGAGCAGTTCTTC. Protein sequence: CATSRDRGTGMNEQFF.